These T cell receptor beta chains were read from a single sample in a study of cytomegalovirus exposure and HLA in healthy donors. The repertoire was sequenced with immunoSEQ multiplex PCR; TCRdb's copy has only in-frame clones and lacks some. The sample has roughly 160,000 clones; roughly 76% are singletons. Sequencing was performed on PBMCs. Source of these receptors: a male donor in good health and CMV-seronegative. CDR3s include the opening cysteine and the closing phenylalanine or tryptophan. A D gene is named only where the DNA matches it firmly. Rows may omit the clone size; those that give it use once, few, many or a size class.

V,D,size,J,CDR3,DNA
TRBV5-4,.,few,TRBJ2-5,CASSSGQQETQYF,TGTGCCAGCAGTTCCGGACAGCAAGAGACCCAGTACTTC
TRBV4-3,TRBD1,.,TRBJ2-2,CASSQAQGANGELFF,TGCGCCAGCAGCCAGGCGCAGGGGGCGAACGGGGAGCTGTTTTTT
TRBV6-6,.,.,TRBJ2-3,CASSYVQQTDTQYF,TGTGCCAGCAGTTACGTACAGCAAACAGATACGCAGTATTTT
TRBV4-3,TRBD1,.,TRBJ1-4,CASSSQQGTNEKLFF,TGCGCCAGCAGCTCACAACAGGGGACTAATGAAAAACTGTTTTTT
TRBV4-3,TRBD2,.,TRBJ2-4,CASSQNSGLAGGFLAKNIQYF,TGCGCCAGCAGCCAAAATTCGGGCCTAGCGGGGGGGTTCTTAGCCAAAAACATTCAGTACTTC
TRBV5-1,.,.,TRBJ1-6,CASSLRRTDNSPLHF,TGCGCCAGCAGCTTGCGACGGACAGATAATTCACCCCTCCACTTT
TRBV7-8,.,once,TRBJ2-2,CASSLRSGNTGELFF,TGTGCCAGCAGCTTAAGGTCAGGAAACACCGGGGAGCTGTTTTTT
TRBV5-1,.,.,TRBJ2-7,CASRPQGVEAYEQYF,TGCGCCAGCAGACCCCAGGGTGTTGAGGCCTACGAGCAGTACTTC
TRBV6-5,.,.,TRBJ1-2,CASRAVWDTF,TGTGCCAGCAGGGCGGTTTGGGACACCTTC
TRBV27,.,once,TRBJ2-7,CATRQKSYEQYF,TGTGCCACACGACAGAAGTCCTACGAGCAGTACTTC
TRBV11-3,TRBD1,.,TRBJ2-2,CASSIGTGGGIGELFF,TGTGCCAGCAGCATCGGGACAGGGGGCGGAATCGGGGAGCTGTTTTTT
TRBV2,TRBD1,.,TRBJ2-7,CASTEGVWDRSVEQYF,TGTGCCAGCACCGAGGGGGTATGGGACAGGTCTGTCGAGCAGTACTTC
TRBV5-1,.,few,TRBJ2-7,CASSPGLRKYEQYF,TGCGCCAGCAGCCCGGGACTTCGGAAGTACGAGCAGTACTTC
TRBV2,.,.,TRBJ2-5,CASGTSLRGETQYF,TGTGCCAGCGGGACCAGTTTGAGGGGGGAGACCCAGTACTTC
TRBV7-9,.,.,TRBJ1-1,CASSSNRKVPHTEAFF,TGTGCCAGCAGCTCAAACAGGAAGGTCCCCCACACTGAAGCTTTCTTT
TRBV4-1,TRBD2,.,TRBJ2-3,CASSQETGTSGTDTQYF,TGCGCCAGCAGCCAAGAGACCGGGACTAGCGGCACAGATACGCAGTATTTT
TRBV20-1,.,.,TRBJ1-2,CSARLDYGYTF,TGCAGTGCCCGACTGGACTATGGCTACACCTTC
TRBV5-8,.,.,TRBJ1-6,CASSPQASASPLHF,TGTGCCAGCAGCCCCCAGGCGAGTGCTTCACCCCTCCACTTT
TRBV27,.,.,TRBJ1-1,CASRPLGQPNTEAFF,TGTGCCAGCAGGCCACTCGGACAACCGAACACTGAAGCTTTCTTT
TRBV7-6,.,.,TRBJ1-1,CASSLSGDPNTEAFF,TGTGCCAGCAGCCTAAGCGGGGATCCGAACACTGAAGCTTTCTTT
TRBV2,.,few,TRBJ1-1,CASFLGQGTEAFF,TGTGCCAGCTTTTTGGGGCAGGGGACTGAAGCTTTCTTT
TRBV18,TRBD1,.,TRBJ1-6,CASSPRADRVNSPLHF,TGTGCCAGCTCACCACGGGCGGACAGGGTAAATTCACCCCTCCACTTT
TRBV6-1,TRBD1,.,TRBJ1-3,CASRQGTRSGNTIYF,TGTGCCAGCAGACAGGGGACTCGCTCTGGAAACACCATATATTTT
TRBV9,TRBD1,.,TRBJ2-7,CASSLSDRAYEQYF,TGTGCCAGCAGCCTCTCCGACAGGGCCTACGAGCAGTACTTC